Given below is one T cell receptor (beta chain) in context. Per the germline V gene, CDR1 is MNHEY and CDR2 is SVGAGI. The CDR3 has 11 amino acids. The sample belongs to a study of blood T cell repertoires in COVID-19. TCRdb's copy holds only in-frame clones and misses some; the assay was immunoSEQ multiplex PCR. The sample carries hundreds of thousands of clones, 70% to 90% recorded once. The chain couples TRBV6-5 to TRBJ2-7; 7 nucleotides match TRBD2. What was sequenced was PBMCs or T cells enriched from blood (not recorded which). This receptor was obtained from a woman aged 60 to 75 in a cohort exposed to, infected with or recovered from COVID-19 (not recorded which). Here the CDR3 reads CAGGGSYEQYF. The CDR3 DNA sequence: TGTGCTGGCGGGGGCTCCTACGAGCAGTACTTC.